The 12 T cell receptor beta chains below all came from one sample that was sequenced in a study of cytomegalovirus exposure and HLA in healthy donors. It was with 60 Vbeta and 13 Jbeta primers that the PCR ran. The data were produced by immunoSEQ multiplex PCR, yet TCRdb's version contains in-frame clones alone and is incomplete. The data show some 110,000 clones, over 70% seen once. Sample: PBMCs. Every receptor here comes from a woman between 50 and 59 years old in good health and CMV-seropositive.

This chain links TRBV27 with TRBJ2-2, with TRBD2 matching 7 bases. Germline loops: CDR1 MNHEY, CDR2 SMNVEV (reference sequence). Trimming took 6 bases from V and 6 from J; bases not matched to a gene: 4. This CDR3 region has 13 residues. In DNA form, the CDR3 reads TGTGCCAGCAGGACTAGCCACCCCGGGGAGCTGTTTTTT. It is translated as CASRTSHPGELFF.

The rearrangement links TRBV5-1 to TRBJ2-3; a weak D match, TRBD2 (7 bases). The germline CDR1 and CDR2 sequences are SGHRS and YFSETQ. V lost 0 bases to trimming and J lost 0 bases, with 14 bases between them. There are 17 residues in the CDR3. CDR3 in amino acids: CASSLVGGGRSTDTQYF. Here the CDR3 DNA reads TGCGCCAGCAGCTTGGTTGGCGGGGGCAGGAGCACAGATACGCAGTATTTT.

CDR3 in DNA: TGTGCCAGCAGCGCGGGACCGACGGGAGACACCATATATTTT. This gives the protein CASSAGPTGDTIYF. V and J are TRBV7-7 and TRBJ1-3; a weak D match, TRBD1 (5 bases). Germline loops: CDR1 SSHAT, CDR2 FNYEAQ (reference sequence). V gave up 5 bases and J gave up 8 bases, with 16 bases separating them. The length of the CDR3 is 14 residues. The full variable domain, rest sourced from reference TRBV7-7 and TRBJ1-3, is GAGVSQSPRYKVTKRGQDVTLRCDPISSHATLYWYQQALGQGPEFLTYFNYEAQPDKSGLPSDRFSAERPEGSISTLTIQRTEQRDSAMYRCASSAGPTGDTIYFGEGSWLTVV.

The chain recombines TRBV7-2 with TRBJ1-3; D unresolved. Between the trimmed V and J ends, which lost 0 bases and 0 bases, there was a span of 9 bases. The germline gives CDR1 SGHTA, CDR2 FQGNSA. The CDR3 loop spans 16 amino acids. DNA for the CDR3: TGTGCCAGCAGCTTAGCTATGAGAAGCTCTGGAAACACCATATATTTT. Translated, it gives CASSLAMRSSGNTIYF.

This clone was counted between two and nine times. This chain links TRBV7-2 with TRBJ2-3; tentatively, D is TRBD1 (5 bases). V lost 0 bases to trimming and J lost 3 bases, with 16 bases between them. This CDR3 has 17 residues. Germline CDR1 SGHTA, CDR2 FQGNSA. The CDR3 coding sequence is TGTGCCAGCAGCTTAGCCCCGACAGCACGGTCGACAGATACGCAGTATTTT. Its protein is CASSLAPTARSTDTQYF.

The rearrangement joins TRBV10-3 to TRBJ2-1; D is uncertain. The CDR3 extends over 17 amino acids. Trimming took off 4 bases at V and 0 bases at J, with 16 bases between the two ends. Germline CDR1 reads ENHRY; CDR2 reads SYGVKD. The CDR3 nucleotides are TGTGCCATCAGTGGTAAGGAGAGTTCGGGCTCCTACAATGAGCAGTTCTTC. Amino acid sequence: CAISGKESSGSYNEQFF.

J is TRBJ2-2 and V is TRBV5-1; TRBD2 matches 7 bases. V dropped 2 bases and J dropped 1; count of bases not matched to a gene: 5. CDR3 length equals 16 residues. The germline V gene has CDR1 SGHRS and CDR2 YFSETQ. The CDR3 spells CASSLRLAENTGELFF. In DNA form, the CDR3 reads TGCGCCAGCAGCTTAAGGCTAGCGGAGAACACCGGGGAGCTGTTTTTT.

A single count supports this clone. V and J are TRBV7-8 and TRBJ2-7, with a tentative D call TRBD1 (5 bases). V lost 5 bases and J lost 3, with 8 bases in between. The CDR3 spans 12 residues. Germline V gene data show CDR1 as SGHVS and CDR2 as FQNEAQ. The CDR3 here is CASSHDSYEQYF. CDR3 DNA: TGTGCCAGCAGCCACGACAGCTACGAGCAGTACTTC. Full variable domain (remainder filled in from reference TRBV7-8 and TRBJ2-7): GAGVSQSPRYKVAKRGQDVALRCDPISGHVSLFWYQQALGQGPEFLTYFQNEAQLDKSGLPSDRFFAERPEGSVSTLKIQRTQQEDSAVYLCASSHDSYEQYFGPGTRLTVT.

V usage is TRBV29-1 and J usage is TRBJ2-7, with D possibly matching TRBD2 (6 bases). Trimming stripped 3 bases from V and 6 bases from J, with 12 bases between. CDR1 is SQVTM and CDR2 is ANQGSEA in the germline V gene. This CDR3 comprises 12 residues. CDR3 sequence (DNA): TGCAGCGTTGAGACGAACGGGGGCGAGCAGTACTTC. It is translated as CSVETNGGEQYF.

This clone was picked up one time. The CDR3 bases are TGTGCCTGGAGGGGTCAGGGGAGTGGTGGCTACACCTTC. It specifies CAWRGQGSGGYTF. The chain has TRBV30 and TRBJ1-2, with D possibly matching TRBD1 (6 bases). The CDR3 length is 13 residues. Looked up from germline, CDR1 is GTSNPN and CDR2 is SVGIG (reference sequence). V lost 3 bases to trimming and J lost 7 bases, with 15 bases between them.

This chain connects TRBV5-1 to TRBJ1-1; D is possibly TRBD1 (6 bases). The CDR3 spans 14 residues. The V gene lost 3 bases and the J gene lost 4 bases, with 13 bases spanning the gap. The germline V gene encodes CDR1 SGHRS and CDR2 YFSETQ. CDR3 sequence reads: CASSSQGESTEAFF. The CDR3 DNA reads TGCGCCAGCAGCTCACAGGGTGAGTCCACTGAAGCTTTCTTT.

V gene TRBV28 combines with J gene TRBJ2-1; 13 nucleotides align to TRBD2. The ends lost 4 bases at V and 10 bases at J; junction bases unmatched: 10. The CDR3 spans 16 residues. The germline CDR1 and CDR2 sequences are MDHEN and SYDVKM. In nucleotides, the CDR3 is TGTGCCAGCAGTTCATCAGGGACTAGCGGGAATGGGGAGCAGTTCTTC. It encodes CASSSSGTSGNGEQFF.